This T cell receptor beta chain was sequenced in a study of blood T cell repertoires in COVID-19. Here immunoSEQ multiplex PCR was the method, and the copy in TCRdb shows in-frame clones only, minus some. Here the sample spans hundreds of thousands of clones, 80% to 90% being singletons. The CDR3 loop spans 15 amino acids. Deletions cut 0 bases from V and 6 bases from J, with 13 bases between. Looked up from germline, CDR1 is LNHDA and CDR2 is SQIVND (reference sequence). V gene TRBV19 combines with J gene TRBJ2-3, with D uncertain. The receptor's source is a man aged 40-50 years with acute or convalescent COVID-19. The sample was peripheral blood. The CDR3 is CASSIDPGGGDTQYF. CDR3 bases: TGTGCCAGTAGTATAGATCCGGGTGGTGGGGATACGCAGTATTTT.